This TCR beta chain comes out of a study of blood T cell repertoires in COVID-19. Turning to the study itself: COVID-19 samples from acute and convalescent phases originated in the United States, Italy and Spain. Sources were T cells, B-cell-depleted T cells, or PBMCs; the material itself was cDNA or gDNA.

Profiling relied on immunoSEQ multiplex PCR, and the TCRdb table lists in-frame clones only, not all of them. The sample has about 230,000 clones; 70% to 90% are singletons. The Seattle patients, enrolled during active infection, were followed longitudinally. Unmatched junction bases numbered 11, after V lost 3 bases and J lost 7 bases. The CDR3 spans 15 residues. Per the germline V gene, CDR1 is SGHRS and CDR2 is YFSETQ. Sequencing used peripheral blood. This clonotype originated in a man between 50 and 59 years old with COVID-19, enrolled during active disease. The V gene is TRBV5-1, the J gene TRBJ2-5; 8 bases align to TRBD1. The CDR3 bases are TGCGCCAGCAGCTCAACACAGGGGGACCTAGGGACCCAGTACTTC. Protein sequence: CASSSTQGDLGTQYF. The full variable domain, in which reference TRBV5-1 and TRBJ2-5 provide the parts outside the CDR3, is KAGVTQTPRYLIKTRGQQVTLSCSPISGHRSVSWYQQTPGQGLQFLFEYFSETQRNKGNFPGRFSGRQFSNSRSEMNVSTLELGDSALYLCASSSTQGDLGTQYFGPGTRLLVL.